Each of the 31 T cell receptor beta chains below was sequenced from the same sample in a study of cytomegalovirus exposure and HLA in healthy donors (dated by TCRdb to about 2017). Library prep was done by the immunoSEQ multiplex PCR assay. A mixture of 60 forward primers for TCR Vbeta segments and 13 reverse primers for TCR Jbeta segments was used in the multiplex PCR. TCRdb obtained this table from immuneACCESS and retained in-frame rearrangements with V and J assigned. These tables miss some clones; where compared with another copy, unresolved V genes account for less than half of the shortfall, and the remainder is unexplained. The sample table contains about 69,000 clones; only one count was recorded for 74% of them. The ten largest account for around 10% of the sample. The sequenced material came from PBMCs. These TCRs come from an older woman in good health and CMV-seropositive.

The CDR3 coding sequence is TGTGCCAGCAGTGAATCCGGGTGGGAGCCCCAGCATTTT. Translating gives CASSESGWEPQHF. The rearrangement links TRBV6-1 to TRBJ1-5; D is unresolved. This CDR3 is built from 13 residues. Germline values: CDR1 MNHNS, CDR2 SASEGT. Trimming pared 2 bases from V and 8 bases from J, leaving 10 bases between.

The gene calls are TRBV19 and TRBJ2-3, with 9 bases identical to TRBD2. The CDR3 covers 18 residues. Trimming cost V 0 bases and J 4 bases; bases outside gene matches: 11. The germline V gene has CDR1 LNHDA and CDR2 SQIVND (reference sequence). CDR3 nucleotide sequence: TGTGCCAGTAGTATAGATCCCCAGCGGGGGGCTTTCGCAGATACGCAGTATTTT. It yields the protein CASSIDPQRGAFADTQYF.

The chain carries TRBV25-1 and TRBJ1-4; D is unclear. V lost 1 base, J lost 4 bases, and 10 bases lay in between. The germline CDR1 and CDR2 sequences are MGHDK and SYGVNS. CDR3 length equals 15 residues. This chain's CDR3 is CASSESLGRNEKLFF. CDR3 in DNA: TGTGCCAGCAGTGAATCCCTAGGCCGTAATGAAAAACTGTTTTTT.

The chain recombines TRBV9 with TRBJ2-7; 7 nucleotides match TRBD1. The J segment lost 0 bases and the V segment lost 2 bases, leaving 5 bases of the junction unmatched. Looked up from germline, CDR1 is SGDLS and CDR2 is YYNGEE. CDR3 size: 15 residues. CDR3 protein: CASSVGTASSYEQYF. CDR3 DNA sequence: TGTGCCAGCAGCGTCGGGACAGCTAGCTCCTACGAGCAGTACTTC.

The V gene is TRBV18, the J gene TRBJ1-1, with D tentatively TRBD1 (6 bases). The CDR3 totals 14 residues. Trimming left V 6 bases short and J 2 bases short, with 13 bases between. Germline V lookup: CDR1 KGHSH, CDR2 LQKENI. Here the CDR3 reads CASSLDRLNTEAFF. Here the CDR3 DNA reads TGTGCCAGCTCGCTAGACAGGCTCAACACTGAAGCTTTCTTT.

On this clone itself: Other DNA variants within this sample encode the same CDR3. V is TRBV27 and J is TRBJ2-1; possibly TRBD1 for D (6 bases). Germline V CDR1 and CDR2: MNHEY, SMNVEV (reference sequence). The length of the CDR3 is 12 residues. The germline V and J ends were trimmed by 4 bases and 7 bases, with 8 bases remaining between them. CDR3 protein: CASSSGQNEQFF. The CDR3 bases are TGTGCCAGCAGTTCGGGACAAAATGAGCAGTTCTTC.

V is TRBV30 and J is TRBJ2-7; D might be TRBD2 (5 bases). The CDR3 runs 12 residues. Per the germline V gene, CDR1 is GTSNPN and CDR2 is SVGIG (reference sequence). As DNA, the CDR3 is TGTGCGACGAGCGGATTTACCTACGAGCAGTACTTC. Its translation is CATSGFTYEQYF.

The CDR3 loop is CASSLVLYGQSSYNEQFF. Written as DNA, the CDR3 is TGCGCCAGCAGCTTGGTCCTTTATGGCCAATCCTCCTACAATGAGCAGTTCTTC. The chain recombines TRBV5-1 with TRBJ2-1; D remains ambiguous. Germline V gene lookup returns CDR1 SGHRS and CDR2 YFSETQ. V was shortened by 0 bases and J by 0 bases, with 16 bases between the two germline ends. The CDR3 is made up of 18 amino acids.

The chain uses TRBV5-1 and TRBJ2-5; 12 bases agree with TRBD2. This CDR3 contains 16 residues. V dropped 1 base and J dropped 3; count of bases not matched to a gene: 4. CDR1 SGHRS and CDR2 YFSETQ come from the germline V gene. CDR3 sequence reads: CASSLTSGGLEETQYF. CDR3 DNA: TGCGCCAGCAGCTTGACTAGCGGGGGGCTGGAAGAGACCCAGTACTTC.

This chain joins TRBV10-3 and TRBJ1-4, with D possibly matching TRBD1 (6 bases). V was shortened by 10 bases and J by 8 bases, with 20 bases between the two germline ends. Per the germline V gene, CDR1 is ENHRY and CDR2 is SYGVKD. This CDR3 has 14 amino acids. CDR3 sequence: CATKNRESGEKLFF. CDR3 nucleotide sequence: TGTGCCACCAAAAACAGGGAGTCAGGGGAAAAACTGTTTTTT.

V is TRBV5-1 and J is TRBJ2-5, with TRBD2 matching over 8 bases. The CDR3 spans 17 residues. CDR1 SGHRS and CDR2 YFSETQ come from the germline V gene. Germline trimming cut 4 bases from V and 2 bases from J; bases unmatched to any gene: 13. The chain's CDR3 is CASSPRSLAGLQETQYF. CDR3 DNA: TGCGCCAGCAGCCCGAGATCTTTAGCGGGGCTACAAGAGACCCAGTACTTC.

With respect to this clone: The identical CDR3 is also encoded by other nucleotide sequences in the sample. Here the CDR3 DNA reads TGCGCCAGCAGCCAAGGGCAGGGCTATGGCTACACCTTC. Protein product: CASSQGQGYGYTF. The J gene is TRBJ1-2, the V gene TRBV4-1; tentatively, D is TRBD1 (5 bases). The CDR3 runs to 13 residues. Trimming shortened V by 1 base and J by 4 bases, and 7 bases separated the two germline ends. The V gene's germline CDR1 is MGHRA and CDR2 YSYEKL.

This clone appeared a few times. The CDR3 does not close with the conserved phenylalanine or tryptophan, likely indicating a read error. It is unclear where the CDR3 begins or ends on the DNA, so no DNA is shown, and the CDR3 is as TCRdb lists it. The rearrangement joins TRBV5-1 to TRBJ1-1; the table's D call, TRBD1, was not checked against the DNA. CDR1 is SGHRS and CDR2 is YFSETQ in the germline V gene. Inclusive of both ends, the CDR3 amounts to 16 amino acids. CDR3 residues: CASSFNRGTGYTEALV.

The rearrangement links TRBV9 to TRBJ1-5; 7 nucleotides agree with TRBD1. The V gene end was trimmed by 0 bases and the J gene end by 4 bases; junction bases not matched to a gene: 1. The CDR3 totals 14 residues. Germline values: CDR1 SGDLS, CDR2 YYNGEE. In DNA form, the CDR3 reads TGTGCCAGCAGCGTAGGCAGGGGGAATCAGCCCCAGCATTTT. The encoded protein is CASSVGRGNQPQHF. The variable domain in full, with the rest retrieved from reference TRBV9 and TRBJ1-5, is DSGVTQTPKHLITATGQRVTLRCSPRSGDLSVYWYQQSLDQGLQFLIQYYNGEERAKGNILERFSAQQFPDLHSELNLSSLELGDSALYFCASSVGRGNQPQHFGDGTRLSIL.

This chain connects TRBV30 to TRBJ2-7; 10 bases are shared with TRBD1. The V and J ends lost 1 base and 3 bases, in that order; junction bases with no gene match: 9. Germline loops: CDR1 GTSNPN, CDR2 SVGIG (reference sequence). The CDR3 loop spans 16 amino acids. The CDR3 coding sequence is TGTGCCTGGAGTGGGGGTATGACAGGGGGCGGCTACGAGCAGTACTTC. It translates to CAWSGGMTGGGYEQYF.

The V and J genes are TRBV6-1 and TRBJ2-2; 9 bases line up with TRBD2. Germline-derived CDR1 and CDR2 are MNHNS and SASEGT. Germline trimming cut 1 base from V and 2 bases from J; bases unmatched to any gene: 5. The CDR3 consists of 17 residues. This CDR3 reads CASSEVLAGVNTGELFF. CDR3 nucleotide sequence: TGTGCCAGCAGTGAAGTCTTAGCGGGGGTCAACACCGGGGAGCTGTTTTTT.

The chain carries TRBV5-1 and TRBJ1-1; D gene ambiguous. CDR1 is SGHRS, CDR2 YFSETQ, per germline. V lost 0 bases and J 1 base, leaving 7 bases between the germline ends. The CDR3 runs to 14 residues. CDR3 region: CASSLVQPNTEAFF. The DNA for the CDR3 is TGCGCCAGCAGCTTGGTACAGCCGAACACTGAAGCTTTCTTT.

The CDR3 region is CASSLFKSSYNSPLHF. The CDR3, as DNA: TGTGCCAGCAGTTTATTCAAGAGCTCCTATAATTCACCCCTCCACTTT. J is TRBJ1-6 and V is TRBV27; D unresolved. V was shortened by 1 base and J by 0 bases, with 7 bases between the two germline ends. The CDR3 has 16 residues. Germline CDR1 reads MNHEY; CDR2 reads SMNVEV (reference sequence).

This chain links TRBV5-1 with TRBJ2-3; 9 nucleotides align to TRBD2. Trimming at V came to 3 bases and at J to 0 bases, leaving 5 bases not matched to a gene. This CDR3 region has 16 residues. Germline CDR1 reads SGHRS; CDR2 reads YFSETQ. For the CDR3, the DNA is TGCGCCAGCAGCTCGAAGACTAGCGGAAGCACAGATACGCAGTATTTT. This encodes CASSSKTSGSTDTQYF. Full variable domain (remainder filled in from reference TRBV5-1 and TRBJ2-3): KAGVTQTPRYLIKTRGQQVTLSCSPISGHRSVSWYQQTPGQGLQFLFEYFSETQRNKGNFPGRFSGRQFSNSRSEMNVSTLELGDSALYLCASSSKTSGSTDTQYFGPGTRLTVL.

The genes are TRBV19 and TRBJ2-1; TRBD2 matches at 10 bases. The CDR3 covers 14 residues. Looked up from germline, CDR1 is LNHDA and CDR2 is SQIVND (reference sequence). The junction had 7 bases not matched to a gene; V was cut back by 8 bases and J by 6 bases. CDR3 loop: CASGLAGVGNEQFF. The CDR3 DNA reads TGTGCCAGTGGCCTAGCGGGAGTTGGCAATGAGCAGTTCTTC.

CDR3 sequence (DNA): TGTGCCAGCTCACCAATGGAGCGAACTTCCTACAATGAGCAGTTCTTC. Its protein product is CASSPMERTSYNEQFF. V gene TRBV18 combines with J gene TRBJ2-1, with D hard to call. The germline V and J ends were trimmed by 2 bases and 1 base, with 12 bases remaining between them. Germline V gene data show CDR1 as KGHSH and CDR2 as LQKENI. The CDR3 covers 16 residues. Full variable domain (outside the CDR3, taken from reference TRBV18 and TRBJ2-1): NAGVMQNPRHLVRRRGQEARLRCSPMKGHSHVYWYRQLPEEGLKFMVYLQKENIIDESGMPKERFSAEFPKEGPSILRIQQVVRGDSAAYFCASSPMERTSYNEQFFGPGTRLTVL.

In nucleotides, the CDR3 is TGCAGCGTTGGCATCCTAGGGGGCCAGCAGTACTTC. Protein product: CSVGILGGQQYF. The chain links TRBV29-1 to TRBJ2-7; 7 bases are a match to TRBD1. J gave up 8 bases and V 4 bases, and 8 bases lay outside the gene matches. Germline CDR1 is SQVTM and CDR2 is ANQGSEA. The CDR3 has 12 residues.

This clone was observed once. This chain links TRBV7-9 with TRBJ2-7; D is possibly TRBD2 (6 bases). V was cut by 5 bases and J by 5 bases, with 19 bases left in between. Germline V gene lookup returns CDR1 SEHNR and CDR2 FQNEAQ (reference sequence). CDR3 length: 15 amino acids. CDR3 nucleotide sequence: TGTGCCAGCAGCCGGGCGGGGTCTAGGTCCAACGAGCAGTACTTC. Translation gives CASSRAGSRSNEQYF. The variable domain in full, with the rest retrieved from reference TRBV7-9 and TRBJ2-7, is DTGVSQNPRHKITKRGQNVTFRCDPISEHNRLYWYRQTLGQGPEFLTYFQNEAQLEKSRLLSDRFSAERPKGSFSTLEIQRTEQGDSAMYLCASSRAGSRSNEQYFGPGTRLTVT.

The chain joins TRBV7-9 to TRBJ1-2; the D gene is possibly TRBD1 (6 bases). Trimming removed 3 bases at V and 7 bases at J, with 12 bases between. This CDR3 contains 13 residues. The germline V gene encodes CDR1 SEHNR and CDR2 FQNEAQ (reference sequence). As DNA, the CDR3 is TGTGCCAGCAGCTTTTTACAGGGCGGTGGCTACACCTTC. Residues: CASSFLQGGGYTF.

The chain links TRBV30 to TRBJ2-3, with 7 positions matching TRBD2. Germline-derived CDR1 and CDR2 are GTSNPN and SVGIG (reference sequence). With 0 bases clipped from V and 5 bases from J, the junction kept 8 bases outside the gene matches. The CDR3 covers 15 residues. CDR3 protein: CAWSVDGRGIDTQYF. The CDR3 DNA reads TGTGCCTGGAGTGTAGACGGGCGGGGGATAGATACGCAGTATTTT.

The J gene is TRBJ2-7, the V gene TRBV7-2, with D unresolved. Germline-derived CDR1 and CDR2 are SGHTA and FQGNSA. V shed 4 bases and J shed 6 bases, with 16 bases lying between them. The CDR3 loop spans 14 amino acids. CDR3 amino acids: CASSSELGWSEQYF. The CDR3 DNA reads TGTGCCAGCAGCTCAGAACTTGGTTGGAGCGAGCAGTACTTC.

The chain recombines TRBV5-4 with TRBJ1-6; 10 bases line up with TRBD1. The CDR3 is 16 amino acids. Per the germline V gene, CDR1 is SGHNT and CDR2 is YYREEE (reference sequence). V trimming: 3 bases; J trimming: 5 bases; junction bases outside the gene matches: 5. As DNA, the CDR3 is TGTGCCAGCAGCTGGGGACAGGGGAGGAATAATTCACCCCTCCACTTT. It is translated as CASSWGQGRNNSPLHF.

This CDR3 is CAWSNWGGRTEAFF. DNA for the CDR3: TGTGCCTGGAGTAATTGGGGGGGGCGGACTGAAGCTTTCTTT. The V gene is TRBV30, the J gene TRBJ1-1; maybe TRBD1 (6 bases). Trimming pared 2 bases from V and 5 bases from J, leaving 15 bases between. From germline, CDR1 is GTSNPN and CDR2 SVGIG (reference sequence). CDR3 length: 14 residues.

The chain employs TRBV7-2 and TRBJ2-7; 8 nucleotides match TRBD1. The trim removed 1 base at V and 2 bases at J, leaving 4 bases unmatched. CDR1 and CDR2 from the germline V gene are SGHTA and FQGNSA. The length of the CDR3 is 15 residues. The CDR3 DNA reads TGTGCCAGCAGCTTAGAGGGACAGGTCGCCTACGAGCAGTACTTC. Translating it yields CASSLEGQVAYEQYF.

This sequence joins TRBV7-9 and TRBJ1-6, with 11 positions matching TRBD1. Germline V gene sequence: CDR1 SEHNR, CDR2 FQNEAQ (reference sequence). The CDR3 sequence is 16 residues long. J lost 10 bases, V lost 7 bases, and 12 bases had no gene match. CDR3 in DNA: TGTGCCAGCACCCCGGGACAGGGGGGTCTTGGGTCACCCCTCCACTTT. Translation gives CASTPGQGGLGSPLHF.

J is TRBJ2-2 and V is TRBV5-1; 8 nucleotides agree with TRBD2. Germline CDR1 is SGHRS and CDR2 is YFSETQ. Trimming took 6 bases from V and 3 from J; bases not matched to a gene: 4. The CDR3 is 14 residues long. The CDR3 region is CASTRRGDTGELFF. CDR3 DNA sequence: TGCGCCAGCACCCGGCGGGGGGACACCGGGGAGCTGTTTTTT.